The 29 T cell receptor beta chains below come from one sample, sequenced in a study of cytomegalovirus exposure and HLA in healthy donors. Use of 60 Vbeta and 13 Jbeta primers characterized the PCR. Libraries were prepared by immunoSEQ multiplex PCR; TCRdb keeps only in-frame clonotypes and omits some of them. Among 100,000 to 150,000 clones listed, under 12% were seen once. The sample consisted of PBMCs. These receptors originate from a woman between 18 and 29 years old in good health and CMV-seropositive.

This clone occurred a few times. The chain is built from TRBV7-2 and TRBJ1-2; 8 positions match TRBD1. Germline V CDR1 and CDR2: SGHTA, FQGNSA. V shed 5 bases and J 8 bases; nucleotides not matched to a gene: 10. CDR3 size: 14 residues. The CDR3 loop reads CASSTSDRAGGYTF. The CDR3 DNA follows: TGTGCCAGCAGCACCTCGGACAGGGCCGGGGGCTACACCTTC.

In its sample, this clone was seen a few times. The chain has TRBV6-6 and TRBJ2-3; D is perhaps TRBD1 (7 bases). Germline CDR1 is MNHNY and CDR2 is SVGAGI (reference sequence). The CDR3 is 16 amino acids. The V gene lost 2 bases and the J gene lost 2 bases, with 14 bases spanning the gap. The CDR3 DNA follows: TGTGCCAGCAGTTACGGCCAGGGGGGTTCCACAGATACGCAGTATTTT. Translated: CASSYGQGGSTDTQYF.

The J gene is TRBJ1-1, the V gene TRBV5-5; a weak D match, TRBD1 (5 bases). The CDR3 runs 15 residues. The germline gives CDR1 SGHKS, CDR2 YYEKEE (reference sequence). Trimming pared 3 bases from V and 7 bases from J, leaving 19 bases between. The CDR3 here is CASSWEGRSVGEAFF. In DNA form, the CDR3 reads TGTGCCAGCAGCTGGGAGGGACGGTCAGTCGGTGAAGCTTTCTTT. Supplemented by reference TRBV5-5 and TRBJ1-1, the full variable domain reads DAGVTQSPTHLIKTRGQQVTLRCSPISGHKSVSWYQQVLGQGPQFIFQYYEKEERGRGNFPDRFSARQFPNYSSELNVNALLLGDSALYLCASSWEGRSVGEAFFGQGTRLTVV.

Notes on this clone: Because it lacks the conserved phenylalanine or tryptophan at the end, this CDR3 is likely a read error. V is TRBV30 and J is TRBJ1-4; TRBD1 matches 7 bases. CDR1 is GTSNPN, CDR2 SVGIG, per germline (reference sequence). CDR3 length equals 13 residues. The V and J ends lost 7 bases and 7 bases, in that order; junction bases with no gene match: 9. In DNA form, the CDR3 reads TGTGCCTCAAGAGGGGGCCTCAGTGAAAAACTGTTTTTG. Translation: CASRGGLSEKLFL.

With respect to this clone: A read error may produce the germline difference seen at one junction end. The same CDR3 is also encoded by other DNA sequences in this sample. The rearrangement uses TRBV5-6 and TRBJ1-5, with a possible D match to TRBD1 (6 bases). CDR1 SGHDT and CDR2 YYEEEE come from the germline V gene. This CDR3 comprises 13 residues. CDR3 DNA sequence: TGTGCCAGCAGCGGGGGGGGCGATCAGCCCCAACATTTT. Translating gives CASSGGGDQPQHF. The whole variable domain, remainder taken from reference TRBV5-6 and TRBJ1-5, is DAGVTQSPTHLIKTRGQQVTLRCSPKSGHDTVSWYQQALGQGPQFIFQYYEEEERQRGNFPDRFSGHQFPNYSSELNVNALLLGDSALYLCASSGGGDQPQHFGDGTRLSIL.

J is TRBJ2-1 and V is TRBV5-1, with 7 positions matching TRBD2. From germline, CDR1 is SGHRS and CDR2 YFSETQ. The CDR3 contains 14 residues. V dropped 2 bases and J dropped 9; count of bases not matched to a gene: 8. The CDR3 nucleotides are TGCGCCAGCAGCTTCGGACTAGTTCAGGGTGAGCAGTTCTTC. Encoded protein: CASSFGLVQGEQFF.

This clone has more than one count but fewer than ten. The chain carries TRBV7-9 and TRBJ2-1; D not certain. The CDR3 is made up of 15 amino acids. Germline V gene sequence: CDR1 SEHNR, CDR2 FQNEAQ (reference sequence). Trimming removed 0 bases at V and 2 bases at J, with 8 bases between. This CDR3 is CASSLAEVTYNEQFF. The CDR3 nucleotides read TGTGCCAGCAGCTTAGCCGAGGTAACCTACAATGAGCAGTTCTTC. The full variable domain, its missing parts supplied by reference TRBV7-9 and TRBJ2-1, is DTGVSQNPRHKITKRGQNVTFRCDPISEHNRLYWYRQTLGQGPEFLTYFQNEAQLEKSRLLSDRFSAERPKGSFSTLEIQRTEQGDSAMYLCASSLAEVTYNEQFFGPGTRLTVL.

This clone was seen many times. The CDR3 nucleotides read TGCGCCAGCAGCCGCGGTTCCGCAGATACGCAGTATTTT. This translates into CASSRGSADTQYF. This chain links TRBV5-1 with TRBJ2-3; D uncertain. Looked up from germline, CDR1 is SGHRS and CDR2 is YFSETQ. This CDR3 region has 13 residues. Deletions cut 4 bases from V and 4 bases from J, with 10 bases between.

The chain is built from TRBV6-1 and TRBJ2-3; 9 nucleotides align to TRBD2. The V gene end was trimmed by 2 bases and the J gene end by 3 bases; junction bases not matched to a gene: 6. Per germline, CDR1 MNHNS and CDR2 SASEGT. This CDR3 has 16 amino acids. Here the CDR3 reads CASSEYPGLATDTQYF. In DNA form, the CDR3 reads TGTGCCAGCAGTGAATACCCGGGACTAGCAACAGATACGCAGTATTTT.

The sample holds a few counts of this clone. The chain has TRBV5-3 and TRBJ1-1, with 7 nucleotides matching TRBD1. TRBV5-3 is filed as an ORF, its function uncertain. The CDR3 is 15 amino acids. Trimming took 2 bases from V and 5 from J; bases not matched to a gene: 9. This CDR3 is CARSFLRGVRTEAFF. In nucleotides, the CDR3 is TGTGCCAGAAGCTTTCTCAGGGGGGTTAGGACTGAAGCTTTCTTT.

This clone has a handful of counts. The genes are TRBV9 and TRBJ2-1; 7 bases agree with TRBD2. The length of the CDR3 is 19 residues. Germline-derived CDR1 and CDR2 are SGDLS and YYNGEE. The ends lost 3 bases at V and 2 bases at J; junction bases unmatched: 17. CDR3 loop: CASSDGLASGLPAYNEQFF. The CDR3 DNA sequence: TGTGCCAGCAGCGATGGGTTAGCTAGCGGCCTCCCCGCCTACAATGAGCAGTTCTTC.

The chain has TRBV5-6 and TRBJ2-7; 8 nucleotides match TRBD2. Germline loops: CDR1 SGHDT, CDR2 YYEEEE. V dropped 5 bases and J dropped 3; count of bases not matched to a gene: 10. The CDR3 contains 15 residues. CDR3 amino acids: CASSPRGAPYYEQYF. The CDR3 DNA reads as TGTGCCAGCAGTCCGCGGGGGGCCCCTTACTACGAGCAGTACTTC.

This clone occurred a few times. This sequence joins TRBV5-1 and TRBJ2-7; 9 nucleotides line up with TRBD1. The CDR3 is 15 residues long. Germline trimming cut 3 bases from V and 4 bases from J; bases unmatched to any gene: 8. In germline, CDR1 is SGHRS, CDR2 YFSETQ. The CDR3 nucleotides are TGCGCCAGCAGCTCCACCGGGACAGGGATTTACGAGCAGTACTTC. Its translation: CASSSTGTGIYEQYF.

This clone came up a few times. CDR3 sequence reads: CAWSQGDEQYF. Written as DNA, the CDR3 is TGTGCCTGGAGTCAAGGGGACGAGCAGTACTTC. The rearrangement links TRBV30 to TRBJ2-7; a possible D gene is TRBD1 (5 bases). Germline-derived CDR1 and CDR2 are GTSNPN and SVGIG (reference sequence). The CDR3 is made up of 11 amino acids. Trimming took off 2 bases at V and 5 bases at J, with 7 bases between the two ends.

V gene TRBV13 combines with J gene TRBJ1-2; D call uncertain. The ends were cut back, 5 bases at V and 0 bases at J, with 13 bases in the middle. The CDR3 consists of 15 residues. Germline V gene lookup returns CDR1 PRHDT and CDR2 FYEKMQ (reference sequence). The CDR3 coding sequence is TGTGCCAGCAGCCCCGTTACCGACTCTAACTATGGCTACACCTTC. It yields the protein CASSPVTDSNYGYTF. Based on the CDR3 plus reference TRBV13 and TRBJ1-2, the full variable domain is AAGVIQSPRHLIKEKRETATLKCYPIPRHDTVYWYQQGPGQDPQFLISFYEKMQSDKGSIPDRFSAQQFSDYHSELNMSSLELGDSALYFCASSPVTDSNYGYTFGSGTRLTVV.

This clone was seen a handful of times. The V gene is TRBV6-5, the J gene TRBJ1-2; 8 bases are a match to TRBD1. The CDR3 totals 14 residues. Germline CDR1 reads MNHEY; CDR2 reads SVGAGI. J lost 8 bases, V lost 6 bases, and 11 bases had no gene match. The CDR3 sequence: CASRPDGQGPGYTF. The CDR3 nucleotides read TGTGCCAGCAGGCCGGATGGACAGGGACCAGGCTACACCTTC.

This clone was seen more than once but under ten times. The V call is TRBV6-5, the J call TRBJ1-2; 7 bases map to TRBD1. Germline loops: CDR1 MNHEY, CDR2 SVGAGI. This CDR3 has 13 residues. The V segment lost 5 bases and the J segment 4 bases; nucleotides outside the gene matches: 4. CDR3: CASSRTGTYGYTF. The CDR3 nucleotides are TGTGCCAGCAGTCGGACAGGCACCTATGGCTACACCTTC.

The chain recombines TRBV19 with TRBJ1-1; TRBD1 agrees at 9 bases. The CDR3 sequence is 15 residues long. V lost 7 bases and J lost 4; bases outside the gene matches: 10. The germline V gene has CDR1 LNHDA and CDR2 SQIVND (reference sequence). The CDR3 protein is CASKMRQGGFTEAFF. The CDR3 region has the DNA TGTGCCAGTAAGATGAGACAGGGGGGATTCACTGAAGCTTTCTTT.

This clone was observed a handful of times. The chain recombines TRBV7-9 with TRBJ1-2; D ambiguous. The CDR3 spans 16 residues. Trimming pared 1 base from V and 7 bases from J, leaving 19 bases between. Germline loops: CDR1 SEHNR, CDR2 FQNEAQ (reference sequence). The CDR3, as DNA: TGTGCCAGCAGCTTAGGGGTCGGAGGACCAGCCTCTGGCTACACCTTC. This gives the protein CASSLGVGGPASGYTF.

This clone has just a few counts. In DNA, the CDR3 is TGTGCCAGCAGCGTAGATGGAGGGAGGGCCTACGAGCAGTACTTC. Translated: CASSVDGGRAYEQYF. This rearrangement joins TRBV9 to TRBJ2-7; 7 positions match TRBD2. This CDR3 has 15 residues. The V gene end was trimmed by 0 bases and the J gene end by 2 bases; junction bases not matched to a gene: 5. Germline-derived CDR1 and CDR2 are SGDLS and YYNGEE. The full variable domain, completed using reference TRBV9 and TRBJ2-7, is DSGVTQTPKHLITATGQRVTLRCSPRSGDLSVYWYQQSLDQGLQFLIQYYNGEERAKGNILERFSAQQFPDLHSELNLSSLELGDSALYFCASSVDGGRAYEQYFGPGTRLTVT.

The chain recombines TRBV2 with TRBJ1-5, with D perhaps TRBD1 (5 bases). CDR1 and CDR2 (germline): SNHLY, FYNNEI. Trimming took 4 bases from V and 7 from J, leaving 20 bases between them. The CDR3 covers 16 residues. Written as DNA, the CDR3 is TGTGCCAGCAGTGGTGATCAGGGTAAGGTCGGACAGCCCCAGCATTTT. It is translated as CASSGDQGKVGQPQHF.

J is TRBJ2-1 and V is TRBV30, with TRBD2 matching over 9 bases. The CDR3 is 18 amino acids. Losses at the gene ends were 7 bases for V and 4 bases for J; bases not matched to a gene: 20. CDR1 is GTSNPN, CDR2 SVGIG, per germline (reference sequence). CDR3 nucleotides: TGTGCCTTGGAGCGGGGAACTAGCGGGTGGGGAGTTTACAATGAGCAGTTCTTC. Its translation: CALERGTSGWGVYNEQFF. Filled out from reference TRBV30 and TRBJ2-1, the complete variable domain reads SQTIHQWPATLVQPVGSPLSLECTVEGTSNPNLYWYRQAAGRGLQLLFYSVGIGQISSEVPQNLSASRPQDRQFILSSKKLLLSDSGFYLCALERGTSGWGVYNEQFFGPGTRLTVL.

This rearrangement joins TRBV15 to TRBJ2-3, with D possibly TRBD2 on 6 matching bases. This CDR3 has 16 amino acids. The germline CDR1 and CDR2 sequences are LNHNV and YYDKDF (reference sequence). The V end was cut by 5 bases, the J end by 3 bases, with 18 bases between. The CDR3 reads CATSAQTGLSTDTQYF. Here the CDR3 DNA reads TGTGCCACCAGCGCACAAACGGGACTCTCGACAGATACGCAGTATTTT.

The chain recombines TRBV6-1 with TRBJ2-5; 10 bases line up with TRBD1. With the DNA end fitting TRBJ2-7 better, the J assignment may be wrong. Germline CDR1 is MNHNS and CDR2 is SASEGT. The CDR3 totals 15 residues. The CDR3: CASRLSGTGVHEQYF. The CDR3 DNA sequence: TGTGCCAGCAGATTGTCCGGGACAGGGGTCCACGAGCAGTACTTC.

There are a few counts of this clone. The chain links TRBV18 to TRBJ1-5; 8 bases fit TRBD1. Germline V gene data show CDR1 as KGHSH and CDR2 as LQKENI. The V gene end was trimmed by 6 bases and the J gene end by 5 bases; junction bases not matched to a gene: 9. The CDR3 consists of 15 residues. The CDR3 reads CASSRNSGGDQPQHF. For the CDR3, the DNA is TGTGCCAGCTCCAGGAATTCAGGGGGCGATCAGCCCCAGCATTTT.

This chain links TRBV7-9 with TRBJ2-3; 7 positions match TRBD2. This CDR3 is built from 15 residues. The V segment lost 2 bases and the J segment 3 bases; nucleotides outside the gene matches: 5. Germline assignment: CDR1 SEHNR and CDR2 FQNEAQ (reference sequence). The DNA for the CDR3 is TGTGCCAGCAGCTTAATGGCGGGAGAAACAGATACGCAGTATTTT. Residues: CASSLMAGETDTQYF.

This chain links TRBV19 with TRBJ1-1; D remains unclear. CDR3 length equals 12 residues. The germline CDR1 and CDR2 sequences are LNHDA and SQIVND (reference sequence). V dropped 5 bases and J dropped 1 base, with 5 bases sitting between them. The CDR3 DNA reads as TGTGCCAGTAGTTTGCGGAACACTGAAGCTTTCTTT. It specifies CASSLRNTEAFF. The whole variable domain, filled in from reference TRBV19 and TRBJ1-1, reads DGGITQSPKYLFRKEGQNVTLSCEQNLNHDAMYWYRQDPGQGLRLIYYSQIVNDFQKGDIAEGYSVSREKKESFPLTVTSAQKNPTAFYLCASSLRNTEAFFGQGTRLTVV.

This clone showed up just a few times. The sample has other DNA sequences that encode this CDR3 too. The rearrangement links TRBV30 to TRBJ1-4, with D possibly matching TRBD1 (6 bases). V lost 5 bases and J 2 bases, leaving 9 bases between the germline ends. The V gene's germline CDR1 is GTSNPN and CDR2 SVGIG (reference sequence). The length of the CDR3 is 13 residues. The CDR3 sequence: CAWSRGTNEKLFF. CDR3 coding DNA: TGTGCCTGGTCGAGGGGGACTAATGAAAAACTGTTTTTT.

V and J are TRBV5-1 and TRBJ2-5; D may be TRBD2 (5 bases). The CDR3 consists of 15 residues. Germline assignment: CDR1 SGHRS and CDR2 YFSETQ. Trimming shortened V by 5 bases and J by 5 bases, and 19 bases separated the two germline ends. CDR3 bases: TGCGCCAGCAGTGTATTTCCCTCGACGGGGGAGACCCAGTACTTC. This codes for CASSVFPSTGETQYF.